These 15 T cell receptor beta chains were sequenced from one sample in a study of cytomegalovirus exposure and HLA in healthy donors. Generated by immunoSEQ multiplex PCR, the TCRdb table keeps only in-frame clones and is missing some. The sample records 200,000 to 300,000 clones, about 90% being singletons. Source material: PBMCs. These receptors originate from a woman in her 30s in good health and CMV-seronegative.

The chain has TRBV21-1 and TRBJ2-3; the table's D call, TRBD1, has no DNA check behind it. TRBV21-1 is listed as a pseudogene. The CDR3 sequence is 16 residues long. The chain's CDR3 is CASSKAGGQGTDTQYF. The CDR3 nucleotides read TGTGCCAGCAGCAAAGCCGGGGGACAGGGGACAGATACGCAGTATTTT.

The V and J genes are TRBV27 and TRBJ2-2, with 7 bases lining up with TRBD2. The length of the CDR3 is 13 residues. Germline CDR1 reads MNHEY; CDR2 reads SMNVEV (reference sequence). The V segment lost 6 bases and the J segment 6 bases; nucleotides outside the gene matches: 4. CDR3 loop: CASRGLGPGELFF. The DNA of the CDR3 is TGTGCCAGCAGAGGACTAGGCCCCGGGGAGCTGTTTTTT.

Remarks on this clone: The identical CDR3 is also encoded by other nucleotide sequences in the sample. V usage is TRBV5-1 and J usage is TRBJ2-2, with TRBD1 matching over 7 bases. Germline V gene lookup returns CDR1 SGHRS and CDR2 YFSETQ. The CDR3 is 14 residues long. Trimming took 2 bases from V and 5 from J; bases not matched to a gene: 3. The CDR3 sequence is CASSLTGDTGELFF. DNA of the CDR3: TGCGCCAGCAGCTTAACAGGGGATACCGGGGAGCTGTTTTTT.

The CDR3 bases are TGTGCCACCAGCAGAACCCACTGGGCCGCCAATGAGCAGTTCTTC. This gives the protein CATSRTHWAANEQFF. The chain joins TRBV15 to TRBJ2-1; no clear D gene. The CDR3 consists of 15 residues. Germline assignment: CDR1 LNHNV and CDR2 YYDKDF (reference sequence). Trimming took 2 bases from V and 6 from J, leaving 14 bases between them.

The CDR3: CASSGQGSGNQPQHF. In DNA, the CDR3 is TGTGCCAGCAGCGGACAGGGATCCGGCAATCAGCCCCAGCATTTT. The J gene is TRBJ1-5, the V gene TRBV7-9, with 8 bases fitting TRBD1. V lost 5 bases and J lost 2; bases outside the gene matches: 5. Germline V gene sequence: CDR1 SEHNR, CDR2 FQNEAQ (reference sequence). This CDR3 comprises 15 residues.

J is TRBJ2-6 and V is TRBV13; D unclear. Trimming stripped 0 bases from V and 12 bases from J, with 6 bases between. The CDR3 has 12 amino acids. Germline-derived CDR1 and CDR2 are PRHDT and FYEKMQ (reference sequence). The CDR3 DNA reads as TGTGCCAGCAGCTTAGGTGGCCCCGTCCTGACTTTC. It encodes CASSLGGPVLTF. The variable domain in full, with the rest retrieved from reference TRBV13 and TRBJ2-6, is AAGVIQSPRHLIKEKRETATLKCYPIPRHDTVYWYQQGPGQDPQFLISFYEKMQSDKGSIPDRFSAQQFSDYHSELNMSSLELGDSALYFCASSLGGPVLTFGAGSRLTVL.

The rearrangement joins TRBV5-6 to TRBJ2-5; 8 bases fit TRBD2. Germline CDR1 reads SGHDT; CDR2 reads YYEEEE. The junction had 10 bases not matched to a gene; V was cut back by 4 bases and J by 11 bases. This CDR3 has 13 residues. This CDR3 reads CASSSQPSGGQYF. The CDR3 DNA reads TGTGCCAGCAGCAGCCAGCCCAGCGGGGGACAGTACTTC.

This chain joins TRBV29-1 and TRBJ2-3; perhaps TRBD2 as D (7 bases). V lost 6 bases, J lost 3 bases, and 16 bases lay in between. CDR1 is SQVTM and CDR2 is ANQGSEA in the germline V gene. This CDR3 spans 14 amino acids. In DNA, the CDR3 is TGCAGCGTGGAGGGGGGGAGCAGGACAGATACGCAGTATTTT. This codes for CSVEGGSRTDTQYF.

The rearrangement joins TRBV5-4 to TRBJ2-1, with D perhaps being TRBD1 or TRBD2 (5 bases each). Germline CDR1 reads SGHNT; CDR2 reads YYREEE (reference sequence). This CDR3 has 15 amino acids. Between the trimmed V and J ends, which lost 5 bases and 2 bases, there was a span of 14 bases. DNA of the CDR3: TGTGCCAGCAGGCGAAGGGACGGGCCCTACAATGAGCAGTTCTTC. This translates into CASRRRDGPYNEQFF.

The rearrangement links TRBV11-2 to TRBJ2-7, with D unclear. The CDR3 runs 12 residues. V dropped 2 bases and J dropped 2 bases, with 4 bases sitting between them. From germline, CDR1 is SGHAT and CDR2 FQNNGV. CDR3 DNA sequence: TGTGCCAGCAGCTTATTGACCTACGAGCAGTACTTC. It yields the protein CASSLLTYEQYF.

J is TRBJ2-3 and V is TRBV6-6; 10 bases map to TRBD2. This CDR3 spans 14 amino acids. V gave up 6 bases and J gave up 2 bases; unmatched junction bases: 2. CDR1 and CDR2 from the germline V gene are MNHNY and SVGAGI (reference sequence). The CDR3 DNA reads TGTGCCAGCAGCCTAGCGGGGGCCACAGATACGCAGTATTTT. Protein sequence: CASSLAGATDTQYF.

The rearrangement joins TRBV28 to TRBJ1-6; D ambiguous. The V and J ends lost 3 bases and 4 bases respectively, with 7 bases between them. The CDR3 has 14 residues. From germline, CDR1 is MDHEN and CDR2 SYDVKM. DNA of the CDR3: TGTGCCAGCAGTTTTGCTCCTTATAATTCACCCCTCCACTTT. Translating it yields CASSFAPYNSPLHF.

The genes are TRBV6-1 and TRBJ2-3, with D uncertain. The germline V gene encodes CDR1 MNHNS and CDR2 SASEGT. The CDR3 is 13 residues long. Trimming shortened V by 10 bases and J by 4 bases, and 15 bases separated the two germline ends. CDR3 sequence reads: CATPVTGPDTQYF. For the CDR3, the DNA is TGTGCCACCCCGGTCACCGGGCCAGATACGCAGTATTTT.

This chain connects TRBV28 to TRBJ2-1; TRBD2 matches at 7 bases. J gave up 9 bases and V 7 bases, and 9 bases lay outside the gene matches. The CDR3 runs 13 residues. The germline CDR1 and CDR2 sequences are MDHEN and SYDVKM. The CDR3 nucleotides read TGTGCCAGCACCGGGACTGGCGGGAGTGAGCAGTTCTTC. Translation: CASTGTGGSEQFF.

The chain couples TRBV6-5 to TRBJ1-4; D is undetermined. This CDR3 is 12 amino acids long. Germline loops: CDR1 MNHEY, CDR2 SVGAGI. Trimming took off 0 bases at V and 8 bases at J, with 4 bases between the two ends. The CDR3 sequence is CASSYSGEKLFF. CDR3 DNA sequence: TGTGCCAGCAGTTACTCCGGGGAAAAACTGTTTTTT.